The present T cell receptor (beta chain) was sequenced within a study of shared clonotypes between healthy human individuals. Overall study context: Three CD4 naive, three CD4 memory, two CD8 naive and one CD8 memory plate were used per donor. Study findings and constraints: Sampling included only blood; tissue repertoires likely differ. Unshared clonotypes carried lower generation probabilities than those common to all four donors.

Sequencing was performed with immunoSEQ multiplex PCR; in TCRdb, only in-frame clones are kept and a portion is missing. The sample contains more than 1.2 million clones, just under 99% of which appear only once. This clone was detected only once. Its antigen is unknown. V lost 7 bases to trimming and J lost 1 base, with 17 bases between them. The CDR3 is 15 amino acids. Germline V gene sequence: CDR1 SGHAT, CDR2 FQNNGV. The chain combines TRBV11-2 with TRBJ2-7; D possibly corresponds to TRBD2 (6 bases). Sequencing input: naive CD4+ T cells sorted from blood. Described subset: CD45RA+ positively selected. This clonotype was obtained from a man aged 25 to 45 in good health. In nucleotides, the CDR3 is TGTGCCAGCACCCGCCTCCGGGGGAGTTCCTACGAGCAGTACTTC. It encodes CASTRLRGSSYEQYF.